This record concerns one T cell receptor beta chain sequence. This clonotype has a count of ten or more. The antigen this receptor binds is unknown. The record has no base qualities; no much larger clone is one base away. The data belong to a study of T cells in Graves' hyperthyroidism and ophthalmopathy (dated by TCRdb to between 2017 and 2020). About the study as a whole: Peripheral blood was sampled at the time of initial diagnosis, prior to any treatment. TCR V-J signatures able to tell the groups apart were searched for in a discovery cohort of around 95 patients, of whom over 40 had Graves' ophthalmopathy and about 55 had stable Graves' hyperthyroidism. Whether ophthalmopathy could be predicted prospectively was tested in an independent validation cohort made up of 18 to 20 hyperthyroidism patients plus 17 patients who later progressed to ophthalmopathy. The 100 discovery patients were divided at random into training and test sets in a 7:3 ratio. In addition, the study compared T-cell repertoires in thyroid tissue and in blood from roughly six Graves' hyperthyroidism patients. After sampling, hyperthyroidism patients received methimazole starting at 30 mg daily, and ophthalmopathy patients received high-dose intravenous methylprednisolone. According to the paper, TCR Vbeta CDR3 sequencing was carried out on 135 peripheral blood samples, which came from approximately 43 ophthalmopathy, about 75 hyperthyroidism and roughly 17 progressor patients.

Amplification of TCR beta CDR3 regions was carried out from RNA transcripts. A first-round RT-PCR of the TCR CDR3 used the HTBI primer set with the Qiagen OneStep RT-PCR kit. Libraries were constructed in a second round of multiplex PCR, after which size selection and purification were performed. The libraries were sequenced on an Illumina HiSeq2000 using paired-end 100 bp reads. The study's own analysis went as follows. SOAPnuke was used to process the raw data, throwing out any read that contained adapters or uncalled bases, had a mean Phred below 15, or lacked an exact constant-primer or identifier match. COPE v1.2.5 was used to merge high-quality paired reads, and clonotypes were defined as unique nucleotide sequences. MiTCR v1.1 was used to align the clonotypes against IMGT TRBV, TRBD and TRBJ reference segments. Analysis was restricted to V-J combinations with a frequency above 0.0001, which covered approximately 99% of repertoires. The TCS score was defined as the ratio of F50 (clonal expansion) to E x V (chaos), calculated using BLOSUM62-based TCRdist between CDR3 peptides within each V-J. Welch's t-statistics and random forest reduced 450 to 600 V-J features to under 15, which were used in a naive Bayes classifier (R e1071). TCRdb took the public reads, trimmed them with fastp at Q25, ran MiXCR for clone calling and kept in-frame beta chains. One record per CDR3 amino acid sequence lists the most common genes and DNA. The authors' filters were not applied to this entry. The sample table contains a few hundred thousand distinct CDR3 sequences; only one count was recorded for 15% to 20% of them. The biggest ten clones account for 15% to 17% of the sample.

Taken from the germline V gene, the CDR1 and CDR2 loops are MRHNA and SNTAGT. From the cysteine up to the phenylalanine, the CDR3 has a length of 16 residues. Kept here is only the CDR3 DNA, which spans 48 bases and is read in frame from base 1. At the junction V is shortened by 0 bases and J by 8 bases, with 19 bases in between. Moderately to severely active disease, a Clinical Activity Score of at least 3, a NOSPECS grade of at least 4, and a duration under 3 months were present in ophthalmopathy patients. The study excluded patients with uncontrolled infections, other autoimmune diseases, pregnancy or lactation. Diagnoses were established on the basis of clinical symptoms, serum thyroxine and TRAb, thyroid ultrasound, and orbital computed tomography. PBMCs were separated from around 9.1 ml of fresh peripheral blood using Ficoll-Paque density gradient centrifugation. Total RNA was extracted with Trizol reagent, and quality was checked on an Agilent 2100 Bioanalyzer.

The investigation overall reported the following: A 13 V-J signature model separated ophthalmopathy from stable hyperthyroidism, with about 88% sensitivity and about 81% specificity in cross-validation and 80%/75% in testing. Most expanded thyroid clonotypes (frequency above 0.001) were also detected in blood, a finding suggesting that blood repertoires may reflect thyroid immune responses. Sample size was not statistically predetermined, and investigators were not blinded to group allocation. In validation, the model predicted progression to ophthalmopathy with 60% to 71% sensitivity and 72% to 85% specificity, a median of 6.5 months before onset.

The receptor's source is a woman aged 40 to 49 with Graves' ophthalmopathy. The chain links TRBV6-4 with TRBJ1-2; TRBD1 is possibly the D segment (6 matching bases). The sequencing sample was made of blood. The CDR3 region reads CASSDSTDSPQWGYTF. The bases are TGTGCCAGCAGTGACTCTACGGACAGCCCCCAGTGGGGCTACACCTTC.